The 15 T cell receptor beta chains listed next were all sequenced from one sample in a study of T cells in Graves' hyperthyroidism and ophthalmopathy. The CDR3 regions of TCR beta were amplified from RNA transcripts. A first-round RT-PCR of the TCR CDR3 used the HTBI primer set. TCRdb redid the calling of the multiplex PCR reads with MiXCR, one entry per CDR3 protein. The table has approximately 590,000 distinct CDR3 sequences, roughly 14% seen once. Sample: blood. The receptor source for this set is a woman aged 25-40 years with Graves' hyperthyroidism.

This clonotype was found a few times. For the CDR3, the DNA is TGTGCCAGCAGCTCGGGGAGGCAGTCGAGGGGGTATGGCTACACCTTC. Translated, it gives CASSSGRQSRGYGYTF. The rearrangement joins TRBV11-2 to TRBJ1-2, with TRBD1 as a possible D gene (6 bases). Per germline, CDR1 SGHAT and CDR2 FQNNGV. V was trimmed by 4 bases and J by 5 bases, leaving 20 bases between them. CDR3 size: 16 residues.

In its sample, this clonotype was seen many times. The V call is TRBV28, the J call TRBJ2-7, with D possibly TRBD1 on 5 matching bases. Germline CDR1 reads MDHEN; CDR2 reads SYDVKM. Trimming took off 2 bases at V and 4 bases at J, with 15 bases between the two ends. This CDR3 region has 15 residues. The CDR3 DNA is TGTGCCAGCAGTTTAGGGGCTAGACTCGGTTACGAGCAGTACTTC. It translates to CASSLGARLGYEQYF.

This clonotype appeared a few times. The chain carries TRBV4-2 and TRBJ2-7; D not resolved. The CDR3 has 14 amino acids. The V gene's germline CDR1 is LGHNA and CDR2 YNFKEQ. Trimming left V 3 bases short and J 3 bases short, with 12 bases between. CDR3 amino acids: CASSQIGHNYEQYF. CDR3 nucleotides: TGTGCCAGCAGCCAGATTGGGCACAACTACGAGCAGTACTTC.

Many counts were recorded for this clonotype. Germline is not matched at one junction end, which may reflect a read error. The V gene is TRBV27, the J gene TRBJ1-1; D might be TRBD1 (6 bases). The CDR3 has 14 residues. Germline CDR1 MNHEY, CDR2 SMNVEV (reference sequence). The CDR3: CASSLTGANTEAFF. The CDR3 DNA sequence: TGCGCCAGCAGCCTGACAGGAGCGAACACTGAAGCTTTCTTT.

Turning to this clonotype: Sequence at one end of the junction differs from germline and may be a read error. V and J are TRBV2 and TRBJ2-7; TRBD1 matches at 9 bases. Germline V gene sequence: CDR1 SNHLY, CDR2 FYNNEI. The CDR3 is made up of 14 amino acids. In DNA, the CDR3 is TGTGCCAGCAGACCCGGGACAGGGTCCTGCGAGCAGTACTTC. Its protein is CASRPGTGSCEQYF.

This clonotype occurred many times. The V gene is TRBV28, the J gene TRBJ2-7; D perhaps matches TRBD1 (6 bases). V was cut by 5 bases and J by 4 bases, with 12 bases left in between. The CDR3 sequence is 13 residues long. Germline-derived CDR1 and CDR2 are MDHEN and SYDVKM. Here the CDR3 reads CASSLGTFYEQYF. CDR3 in DNA: TGTGCCAGCAGTCTAGGGACATTTTACGAGCAGTACTTC.

This clonotype has just a few counts. J is TRBJ2-1 and V is TRBV7-2; 11 nucleotides agree with TRBD2. With V trimmed by 6 bases and J by 0 bases, 13 bases remained unmatched. The CDR3 covers 19 residues. CDR1 SGHTA and CDR2 FQGNSA come from the germline V gene. The CDR3 loop reads CASRQKTLAGVRSYNEQFF. The CDR3, as DNA: TGTGCCAGCAGGCAAAAAACACTAGCGGGAGTACGCTCCTACAATGAGCAGTTCTTC.

This clonotype occurred a few times. This sequence joins TRBV30 and TRBJ2-1; 13 nucleotides match TRBD2. Germline CDR1 is GTSNPN and CDR2 is SVGIG (reference sequence). The CDR3 totals 16 residues. The J segment lost 10 bases and the V segment lost 2 bases, leaving 11 bases of the junction unmatched. In nucleotides, the CDR3 is TGTGCCTGGAGTAGCCCGGGACTAGCGGGAAGTTGGGAGCAGTTCTTC. Translating gives CAWSSPGLAGSWEQFF.

This clonotype showed up many times. This sequence joins TRBV29-1 and TRBJ1-4, with D possibly matching TRBD1 (5 bases). The CDR3 spans 16 residues. Trimming took 6 bases from V and 3 from J, leaving 20 bases between them. The germline V gene has CDR1 SQVTM and CDR2 ANQGSEA. This chain's CDR3 is CSVATQDMAANEKLFF. DNA of the CDR3: TGCAGCGTCGCGACCCAGGACATGGCGGCTAATGAAAAACTGTTTTTT.

This clonotype has a handful of counts. A much larger clone lies one base from this, so it may be a read error. Because the CDR3 is missing its conserved closing phenylalanine or tryptophan, this is likely a read error. This sequence joins TRBV2 and TRBJ2-7; 9 bases match TRBD2. CDR1 is SNHLY and CDR2 is FYNNEI in the germline V gene. V dropped 5 bases and J dropped 4; count of bases not matched to a gene: 9. The CDR3 covers 15 residues. CDR3 DNA: TGTGCCAGCAGTCCTATTAGCGGGAGTTTGTACGAGCAGTACCTC. Its protein product is CASSPISGSLYEQYL.

This chain uses TRBV9 with TRBJ2-1; 14 nucleotides agree with TRBD2. After removal of 2 bases from V and 8 bases from J, the junction contained 3 bases not matched to a gene. The CDR3 runs to 15 residues. From germline, CDR1 is SGDLS and CDR2 YYNGEE. The CDR3 DNA sequence: TGTGCCAGCAGCGTGGGACTAGCGGGAGTTGATGAGCAGTTCTTC. As protein: CASSVGLAGVDEQFF.

This clonotype was counted at least ten times. J is TRBJ1-2 and V is TRBV7-2; maybe TRBD1 (5 bases). The V end was cut by 1 base, the J end by 8 bases, with 20 bases between. This CDR3 is 16 amino acids long. CDR1 and CDR2 from the germline V gene are SGHTA and FQGNSA. The CDR3 here is CASSLEVGVGFWGYTF. The CDR3 region has the DNA TGTGCCAGCAGCTTAGAAGTAGGGGTGGGATTTTGGGGCTACACCTTC.

This clonotype was counted at least ten times. The chain employs TRBV2 and TRBJ2-3; the D gene could be TRBD1 or TRBD2 (6 bases each). The V end was cut by 2 bases, the J end by 2 bases, with 23 bases between. Germline V gene data show CDR1 as SNHLY and CDR2 as FYNNEI. The CDR3 is 19 amino acids. This CDR3 is CASSERGASRWRLTDTQYF. For the CDR3, the DNA is TGTGCCAGCAGTGAAAGGGGGGCTAGTCGGTGGAGGCTCACAGATACGCAGTATTTT.

This clonotype occurred many times. The rearrangement joins TRBV18 to TRBJ2-5; 12 bases match TRBD2. Germline values: CDR1 KGHSH, CDR2 LQKENI. The CDR3 consists of 13 residues. Trimming removed 8 bases from V and 4 bases from J; junction bases left unmatched: 2. CDR3 DNA sequence: TGTGCCAGCCGGACTAGCGGGACAGAGACCCAGTACTTC. It translates to CASRTSGTETQYF.

This clonotype was observed a few times. The genes are TRBV7-3 and TRBJ1-2; the D gene is possibly TRBD1 (6 bases). The V gene lost 7 bases and the J gene lost 7 bases, with 19 bases spanning the gap. CDR3 length: 14 amino acids. Germline V gene lookup returns CDR1 SGHTA and CDR2 FQGTGA. Written as DNA, the CDR3 is TGTGCCAGCACTGATGCAGGGGATTCGAGTGGCTACACCTTC. Its protein product is CASTDAGDSSGYTF.